What follows describes a single T cell receptor (beta chain). The data were obtained in a study of T-cell memory formation after mild COVID-19. Constant-segment-primed 5'RACE gave TCR alpha and TCR beta cDNA libraries with sample barcodes and UMIs. TCRdb passed the 5' RACE reads through MiXCR, listing each CDR3 protein once. There are 250,000 to 300,000 distinct CDR3 sequences in the sample; about 17% occur only once, and roughly 20% lies in the top ten. The TCR was taken from a man aged 18 to 30 who had mild COVID-19 (a few samples of this study predate the infection). Cell type and time point are not known. Specimen: PBMCs or a T cell subset sorted from them (not recorded which).

The DNA of the CDR3 is TGTGCCATCTCGGGAGGTGCTAGCTCTGGAAACACCATATATTTT. Amino acid sequence: CAISGGASSGNTIYF. The V gene is TRBV10-3, the J gene TRBJ1-3; no clear D gene. CDR1 ENHRY and CDR2 SYGVKD come from the germline V gene. The CDR3 is made up of 15 amino acids. Between the trimmed V and J ends, which lost 8 bases and 0 bases, there was a span of 14 bases.